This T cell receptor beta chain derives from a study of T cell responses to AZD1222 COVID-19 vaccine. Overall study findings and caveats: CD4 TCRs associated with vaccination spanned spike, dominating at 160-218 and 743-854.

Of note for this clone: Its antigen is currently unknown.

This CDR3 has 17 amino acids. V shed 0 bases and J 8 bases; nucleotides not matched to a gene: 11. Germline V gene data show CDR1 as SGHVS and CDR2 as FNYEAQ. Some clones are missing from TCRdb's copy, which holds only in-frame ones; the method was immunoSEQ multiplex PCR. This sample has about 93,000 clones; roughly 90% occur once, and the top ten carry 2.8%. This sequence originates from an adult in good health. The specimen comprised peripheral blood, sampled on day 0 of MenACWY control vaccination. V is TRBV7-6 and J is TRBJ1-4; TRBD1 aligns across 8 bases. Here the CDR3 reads CASSLAGGQGLREKLFF. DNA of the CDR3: TGTGCCAGCAGCTTAGCGGGAGGACAGGGACTTCGGGAAAAACTGTTTTTT.